This is a list of T cell receptor beta chains from one sample in a study of human T cells and chemical hapten exposure. MiXCR, applied by TCRdb to the RACE reads, yields one record per CDR3 protein. This table has approximately 260,000 distinct CDR3 sequences, almost 8% appearing once. Sequences were derived from whole blood, sampled in connection with sensitization to the hapten diphenylcyclopropenone (DPC). The receptors derive from a man between 18 and 35 years old with alopecia areata. Some clones in this sample may be carry-over from other donors' samples. CDR3s include the opening cysteine and the closing phenylalanine or tryptophan. The order of the fields is clone size, D gene, V gene, J gene, CDR3 protein, CDR3 DNA. A D gene is named only where the DNA matches it firmly. The size entry is marked missing in some rows and otherwise reads once, few, many or a size class.

>many|NA|TRBV9|TRBJ2-3
CASSISYTDTQYF
TGTGCCAGCAGCATAAGTTACACAGATACGCAGTATTTT
>NA|NA|TRBV19|TRBJ2-5
CASSIRASQETQYF
TGTGCCAGTAGTATTCGGGCTAGTCAAGAGACCCAGTACTTC
>NA|TRBD1|TRBV10-3|TRBJ2-7
CAISSGQGRTYEQYF
TGTGCCATCAGTTCAGGACAGGGTAGGACCTACGAGCAGTACTTC
>few|TRBD1|TRBV5-4|TRBJ2-5
CASSRDRVVGKETQYF
TGTGCCAGCAGCCGGGACAGGGTAGTTGGAAAAGAGACCCAGTACTTC
>NA|NA|TRBV27|TRBJ1-6
CASSWQGGSPLHF
TGTGCCAGCAGTTGGCAGGGAGGTTCACCCCTCCACTTT
>many|NA|TRBV11-1|TRBJ2-2
CASSLITRSGELFF
TGTGCCAGCAGCCTAATTACCCGGTCCGGGGAGCTGTTTTTT
>few|TRBD1|TRBV15|TRBJ1-6
CATSRDTLGGSPLHF
TGTGCCACCAGCAGAGATACTTTAGGGGGCTCACCCCTCCACTTT
>NA|NA|TRBV7-2|TRBJ1-2
CASSPSGSGYGYTF
TGTGCCAGCAGCCCCAGTGGGTCAGGGTATGGCTACACCTTC
>few|NA|TRBV2|TRBJ1-5
CASSEGPNSNQPQHF
TGTGCCAGCAGTGAAGGTCCGAATAGCAATCAGCCCCAGCATTTT
>NA|NA|TRBV7-9|TRBJ1-2
CASSAPEGEGRNYGYTF
TGTGCCAGCAGCGCCCCCGAGGGAGAGGGGCGAAACTATGGCTACACCTTC
>few|TRBD1|TRBV5-1|TRBJ1-2
CASSSAGTDYGYTF
TGCGCCAGCAGCTCGGCCGGGACAGACTATGGCTACACCTTC
>many|NA|TRBV14|TRBJ1-1
CASSQGQSNTEAFF
TGTGCCAGCAGCCAAGGACAATCGAACACTGAAGCTTTCTTT
>NA|TRBD1|TRBV20-1|TRBJ2-3
CSASDRVVPDTQYF
TGCAGTGCCTCGGACAGGGTCGTCCCAGATACGCAGTATTTT
>few|NA|TRBV18|TRBJ1-2
CASSPPLVLSGYTF
TGTGCCAGCTCACCACCACTGGTCCTTTCTGGCTACACCTTC
>few|NA|TRBV7-8|TRBJ2-3
CASSSDGRTDTQYF
TGTGCCAGCAGCTCGGACGGCCGCACAGATACGCAGTATTTT
>NA|TRBD2|TRBV15|TRBJ2-1
CATSRVLGDYRHNEQFF
TGTGCCACCAGCAGAGTTCTGGGGGACTACCGGCACAATGAGCAGTTCTTC
>NA|NA|TRBV7-6|TRBJ1-6
CASSLRGDGSPLHF
TGTGCCAGCAGCTTAAGGGGGGATGGTTCACCCCTCCACTTT
>once|NA|TRBV6-6|TRBJ2-3
CASSYTPGATTDTQYF
TGTGCCAGCAGTTACACCCCCGGGGCTACCACAGATACGCAGTATTTT
>few|NA|TRBV9|TRBJ1-2
CASSVGTSYGYTF
TGTGCCAGCAGCGTTGGGACGAGTTATGGCTACACCTTC
>NA|NA|TRBV4-3|TRBJ2-7
CAGPRVPGLSLWEQYF
TGCGCCGGACCCCGGGTCCCGGGACTTTCTCTTTGGGAGCAGTACTTC
>many|TRBD1|TRBV10-3|TRBJ1-3
CAISQQGFSGNTIYF
TGTGCCATCAGCCAACAGGGGTTCTCTGGAAACACCATATATTTT
>many|NA|TRBV7-6|TRBJ2-5
CASSVAVTETQYF
TGTGCCAGCAGCGTTGCGGTTACAGAGACCCAGTACTTC
>NA|NA|TRBV5-8|TRBJ2-5
CASSMGYSSGTETQYF
TGTGCCAGCAGCATGGGGTATTCCTCGGGGACAGAGACCCAGTACTTC
>many|NA|TRBV29-1|TRBJ2-7
CSGSTSYEQYF
TGCAGCGGATCCACCTCCTACGAGCAGTACTTC
>many|NA|TRBV6-5|TRBJ1-1
CASSFGIGMNTEAFF
TGTGCCAGCAGTTTTGGTATCGGAATGAACACTGAAGCTTTCTTT
>NA|NA|TRBV7-9|TRBJ1-1
CASSLGEGIEAFF
TGTGCCAGCAGCTTAGGGGAGGGAATTGAAGCTTTCTTT
>NA|TRBD1|TRBV29-1|TRBJ1-1
CSVVYKGAEAFF
TGCAGCGTTGTTTACAAGGGGGCAGAAGCTTTCTTT
>few|TRBD1|TRBV7-9|TRBJ1-6
CASSNDRENSPLHF
TGTGCCAGCAGCAACGACAGGGAGAATTCACCCCTCCACTTT
>few|NA|TRBV4-3|TRBJ2-5
CASSPEGGGFSTQYF
TGCGCCAGCAGCCCCGAGGGAGGGGGCTTTTCGACCCAGTACTTC
>many|TRBD1|TRBV5-1|TRBJ2-3
CASSSGQGTDTQYF
TGTGCCAGCAGTTCCGGACAGGGCACAGATACGCAGTATTTT
>few|NA|TRBV5-1|TRBJ2-2
CASSMLSTGNTGELFF
TGCGCCAGCAGCATGTTATCAACGGGGAACACCGGGGAGCTGTTTTTT
>many|NA|TRBV6-2/TRBV6-3|TRBJ2-7
CASSYSSGSSYEQYF
TGTGCCAGCAGTTACTCCTCGGGGAGCTCCTACGAGCAGTACTTC
>few|TRBD1|TRBV28|TRBJ2-1
CASSLIGTGVSSYNEQFF
TGTGCCAGCAGTTTAATAGGGACAGGTGTTAGCTCCTACAATGAGCAGTTCTTC
>few|NA|TRBV7-2|TRBJ1-1
CASSLRPLNTEAFF
TGTGCCAGCAGTCTCCGCCCATTGAACACTGAAGCTTTCTTT
>few|TRBD2|TRBV7-2|TRBJ2-4
CASSLETPSGGNIQYF
TGTGCCAGCAGCTTAGAGACCCCTAGCGGGGGAAACATTCAGTACTTC
>few|NA|TRBV4-3|TRBJ2-3
CASSLHRARTDTQYF
TGCGCCAGCAGCCTACACAGGGCTAGGACAGATACGCAGTATTTT
>few|NA|TRBV6-2/TRBV6-3|TRBJ1-5
CASSPPRSGPANQPQHF
TGTGCCAGCAGTCCACCCCGCTCCGGGCCCGCCAATCAGCCCCAGCATTTT
>many|NA|TRBV5-5|TRBJ2-1
CASSLQGYEQFF
TGTGCCAGCAGCTTACAGGGATATGAGCAGTTCTTC
>few|NA|TRBV2|TRBJ1-5
CASSSSRAAQPQHF
NA
>many|TRBD1|TRBV3-1|TRBJ2-1
CASCSPGTGVYNEQFF
TGTGCCAGCTGTTCTCCCGGGACAGGGGTTTACAATGAGCAGTTCTTC
>few|NA|TRBV10-2|TRBJ1-5
CASSESWGAGNQPQHF
TGCGCCAGCAGTGAGTCGTGGGGGGCTGGCAATCAGCCCCAGCATTTT
>NA|TRBD2|TRBV18|TRBJ2-7
CASSPREGIGDEQYF
TGTGCCAGCTCACCACGGGAGGGGATAGGGGACGAGCAGTACTTC
>few|NA|TRBV27|TRBJ1-4
CASSFFGTKHEKLFF
TGTGCCAGCAGTTTCTTTGGGACGAAACATGAAAAACTGTTTTTT
>few|NA|TRBV29-1|TRBJ2-3
CSVGDTDTQYF
TGCAGCGTTGGGGACACAGATACGCAGTATTTT
>many|TRBD2|TRBV28|TRBJ2-7
CASSLLLLAGEYEQYF
TGTGCCAGCAGTTTATTACTACTAGCGGGGGAGTACGAGCAGTACTTC
>few|NA|TRBV12-3/TRBV12-4|TRBJ1-2
CASSAGRRGYGYTF
TGTGCCAGCAGTGCGGGACGGAGGGGCTATGGCTACACCTTC
>NA|NA|TRBV14|TRBJ2-7
CASSYARGEQYF
TGTGCCAGCAGCTACGCACGGGGCGAGCAGTACTTC
>few|NA|TRBV9|TRBJ2-3
CASSPRAAPTDTQYF
TGTGCCAGCAGCCCCCGGGCCGCCCCAACAGATACGCAGTATTTT
>NA|NA|TRBV6-5|TRBJ2-3
CASSYGTTTDTQYF
TGTGCCAGCAGTTACGGCACAACCACAGATACGCAGTATTTT
>NA|NA|TRBV7-9|TRBJ1-6
CASSLVQNNSPLHF
TGTGCCAGCAGCTTAGTTCAAAATAATTCACCCCTCCACTTT
>NA|TRBD1|TRBV28|TRBJ2-1
CACRDRGRDEQFF
TGTGCCTGCCGGGACAGGGGGCGAGATGAGCAGTTCTTC
>few|NA|TRBV6-2/TRBV6-3|TRBJ1-1
CASSYTIDQPTGGEAFF
TGTGCCAGCAGTTATACAATTGATCAACCTACCGGGGGAGAAGCTTTCTTT
>many|NA|TRBV6-2/TRBV6-3|TRBJ2-5
CASSSKWTKQETQYF
TGTGCCAGCAGTTCCAAGTGGACAAAACAAGAGACCCAGTACTTC
>once|NA|TRBV4-1|TRBJ2-5
CASSPQAMETQYF
TGCGCCAGCAGCCCTCAGGCCATGGAGACCCAGTACTTC